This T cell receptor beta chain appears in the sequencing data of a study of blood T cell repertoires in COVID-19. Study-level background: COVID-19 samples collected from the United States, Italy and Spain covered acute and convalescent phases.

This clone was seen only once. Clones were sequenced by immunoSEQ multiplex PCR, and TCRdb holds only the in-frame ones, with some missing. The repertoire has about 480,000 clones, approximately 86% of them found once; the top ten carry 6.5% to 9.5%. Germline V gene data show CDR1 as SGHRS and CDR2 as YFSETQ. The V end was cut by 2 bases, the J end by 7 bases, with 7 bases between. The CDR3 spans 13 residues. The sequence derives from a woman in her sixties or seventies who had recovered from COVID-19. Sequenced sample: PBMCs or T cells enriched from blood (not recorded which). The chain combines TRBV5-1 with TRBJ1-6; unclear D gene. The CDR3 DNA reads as TGCGCCAGCAGCTTTAATGAGAATTCACCCCTCCACTTT. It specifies CASSFNENSPLHF.